Shown below are 25 T cell receptor beta chains from a single sample sequenced in a study of T-cell memory formation after mild COVID-19. TCRdb fed the 5' RACE reads into MiXCR, producing one record per CDR3 protein. Here the sample spans 270,000 or so distinct CDR3 sequences, approximately 19% being singletons. The specimen was PBMCs or a T cell subset sorted from them (not recorded which). All receptors come from a man between 18 and 29 years old who had mild COVID-19 (a few samples of this study predate the infection). Cell type and time point are not known.

This chain uses TRBV12-5 with TRBJ1-1; D gene uncertain. This CDR3 has 13 amino acids. Per germline, CDR1 LGHNT and CDR2 FRNRAP. V dropped 7 bases and J dropped 0 bases, with 9 bases sitting between them. The CDR3 loop is CASAPHLNTEAFF. Written as DNA, the CDR3 is TGTGCTAGTGCCCCCCACCTGAACACTGAAGCTTTCTTT.

This clonotype was recorded at least ten times. V gene TRBV5-1 combines with J gene TRBJ2-2; D possibly corresponds to TRBD1 (6 bases). V was trimmed by 6 bases and J by 2 bases, leaving 11 bases between them. The CDR3 is 14 amino acids. Looked up from germline, CDR1 is SGHRS and CDR2 is YFSETQ. CDR3 region: CASTRDTNTGELFF. CDR3 DNA: TGCGCCAGCACCCGGGACACCAACACCGGGGAGCTGTTTTTT. The full variable domain, with the rest looked up from reference TRBV5-1 and TRBJ2-2, is KAGVTQTPRYLIKTRGQQVTLSCSPISGHRSVSWYQQTPGQGLQFLFEYFSETQRNKGNFPGRFSGRQFSNSRSEMNVSTLELGDSALYLCASTRDTNTGELFFGEGSRLTVL.

V is TRBV20-1 and J is TRBJ1-5; possibly TRBD1 for D (5 bases). Between the trimmed V and J ends, which lost 4 bases and 7 bases, there was a span of 23 bases. In germline, CDR1 is DFQATT, CDR2 SNEGSKA (reference sequence). The CDR3 covers 16 residues. For the CDR3, the DNA is TGCAGTGCTATTCTCGGAACAGGCGCCCTAGGCCAGCCCCAGCATTTT. Translated: CSAILGTGALGQPQHF.

V gene TRBV5-1 combines with J gene TRBJ2-7; 12 bases match TRBD1. CDR1 is SGHRS, CDR2 YFSETQ, per germline. CDR3 length: 16 amino acids. This chain's CDR3 is CASSLAGTGGSHEQYV. The DNA for the CDR3 is TGCGCCAGCAGCTTGGCGGGGACAGGGGGCTCCCACGAGCAGTACGTC.

This clonotype came up a few times. The chain has TRBV29-1 and TRBJ1-1, with no clear D. V lost 5 bases to trimming and J lost 0 bases, with 10 bases between them. The CDR3 contains 13 residues. The germline gives CDR1 SQVTM, CDR2 ANQGSEA. The CDR3 bases are TGCAGCGTTTCAGGACGGCTGAACACTGAAGCTTTCTTT. It encodes CSVSGRLNTEAFF.

The genes are TRBV12-3 or TRBV12-4 and TRBJ1-6; no clear D. The germline V and J ends were trimmed by 2 bases and 8 bases, with 4 bases remaining between them. This CDR3 has 12 residues. Here the CDR3 DNA reads TGTGCCAGCAGTTTACCTTATTCACCCCTCCACTTT. Translation: CASSLPYSPLHF.

This clonotype showed up many times. V gene TRBV24-1 combines with J gene TRBJ1-2; TRBD1 aligns across 8 bases. This CDR3 is built from 15 residues. Trimming removed 7 bases from V and 6 bases from J; junction bases left unmatched: 12. Germline V gene data show CDR1 as KGHDR and CDR2 as SFDVKD. CDR3 nucleotide sequence: TGTGCCACCAGCGCCGGGACAGGCACTGTCGATGGCTACACCTTC. Protein: CATSAGTGTVDGYTF.

This clonotype was counted a few times. The chain uses TRBV5-1 and TRBJ1-1; TRBD1 matches 10 bases. Trimming cost V 3 bases and J 4 bases; bases outside gene matches: 3. The CDR3 sequence is 14 residues long. Germline-derived CDR1 and CDR2 are SGHRS and YFSETQ. The CDR3 DNA follows: TGCGCCAGCAGCTGGGGGACAGGGGTCACTGAAGCTTTCTTT. Its translation: CASSWGTGVTEAFF.

This clonotype was picked up many times. The rearrangement uses TRBV7-2 and TRBJ2-1; 7 bases agree with TRBD2. CDR1 is SGHTA and CDR2 is FQGNSA in the germline V gene. There are 14 residues in the CDR3. V shed 7 bases and J 7 bases; nucleotides not matched to a gene: 10. The CDR3 coding sequence is TGTGCCAGCATCCCCAGCGGGGACTTAAATGAGCAGTTCTTC. It translates to CASIPSGDLNEQFF.

This chain uses TRBV29-1 with TRBJ1-1, with D perhaps TRBD1 (6 bases). The CDR3 loop spans 13 amino acids. V shed 7 bases and J shed 3 bases, with 15 bases lying between them. In germline, CDR1 is SQVTM, CDR2 ANQGSEA. This chain's CDR3 is CSGAPGAHTEAFF. CDR3 in DNA: TGCAGCGGCGCGCCAGGGGCCCACACTGAAGCTTTCTTT.

This clonotype occurred many times. The CDR3 is CASSETGGKNTEAFF. The CDR3 DNA sequence: TGTGCCAGCAGTGAGACAGGGGGCAAGAACACTGAAGCTTTCTTT. The genes are TRBV6-5 and TRBJ1-1, with 10 bases fitting TRBD1. The V and J ends lost 5 bases and 1 base, in that order; junction bases with no gene match: 4. Looked up from germline, CDR1 is MNHEY and CDR2 is SVGAGI. CDR3 length: 15 residues.

This clonotype was counted only a few times. The genes are TRBV29-1 and TRBJ2-1, with TRBD1 identical over 9 bases. After removal of 7 bases from V and 8 bases from J, the junction contained 6 bases not matched to a gene. The CDR3 is 12 residues long. Germline CDR1 is SQVTM and CDR2 is ANQGSEA. The CDR3 DNA reads TGCAGCGCCGCGGACAGGGGCGATGAGCAGTTCTTC. This encodes CSAADRGDEQFF.

CDR3 bases: TGTGCCAGCAGTTATTCCAACAGGGAGGAGACCCAGTACTTC. Amino acid sequence: CASSYSNREETQYF. The chain has TRBV6-2 or TRBV6-3 and TRBJ2-5; D might be TRBD1 (6 bases). V lost 3 bases to trimming and J lost 5 bases, with 13 bases between them. The CDR3 spans 14 residues. The germline V gene has CDR1 MNHEY and CDR2 SVGEGT.

V usage is TRBV12-3 or TRBV12-4 and J usage is TRBJ2-7, with TRBD1 matching 9 bases. This CDR3 contains 15 residues. J was trimmed by 3 bases and V by 4 bases; bases with no gene match: 7. DNA for the CDR3: TGTGCCAGCAGTTCTTGGACAGGGGTTGACTACGAGCAGTACTTC. The encoded protein is CASSSWTGVDYEQYF.

This clonotype appeared many times. One junction end disagrees with the germline gene, perhaps due to a read error. V is TRBV7-7 and J is TRBJ2-2; the D gene is possibly TRBD1 (6 bases). This CDR3 comprises 13 residues. Per the germline V gene, CDR1 is SSHAT and CDR2 is FNYEAQ (reference sequence). CDR3 residues: CASSNTGSGELFF. The CDR3 coding sequence is TGTGCTAGCAGCAATACAGGGTCCGGGGAGCTGTTTTTT.

The chain carries TRBV12-3 or TRBV12-4 and TRBJ1-4; D uncertain. This CDR3 has 14 amino acids. The ends were cut back, 5 bases at V and 8 bases at J, with 15 bases in the middle. The CDR3 spells CASSQTGQREKLFF. In DNA form, the CDR3 reads TGTGCCAGCAGTCAGACGGGCCAGAGGGAAAAACTGTTTTTT.

In this sample, this clonotype turned up a few times. V is TRBV20-1 and J is TRBJ2-3, with TRBD2 identical over 14 bases. V shed 5 bases, J shed 5 bases, and the junction held 3 bases outside the gene matches. Germline CDR1 is DFQATT and CDR2 is SNEGSKA (reference sequence). This CDR3 has 14 residues. The CDR3 region is CSAETSGGEDTQYF. The CDR3 DNA sequence: TGCAGTGCTGAGACTAGCGGGGGGGAAGATACGCAGTATTTT.

The V and J genes are TRBV6-2 or TRBV6-3 and TRBJ2-1; 7 bases are shared with TRBD2. The CDR3 loop spans 14 amino acids. Germline V gene data show CDR1 as MNHEY and CDR2 as SVGEGT. The ends lost 6 bases at V and 10 bases at J; junction bases unmatched: 12. The CDR3, as DNA: TGTGCCAGCAGACCTAGCGGCGGTTTAGGGGAGCAGTTCTTC. This encodes CASRPSGGLGEQFF.

The rearrangement joins TRBV2 to TRBJ1-1; D is unresolved. Deletions cut 9 bases from V and 7 bases from J, with 15 bases between. Germline V gives CDR1 SNHLY, CDR2 FYNNEI. This CDR3 comprises 12 residues. This chain's CDR3 is CASCILPDEAFF. DNA for the CDR3: TGTGCCAGTTGTATCCTCCCCGATGAAGCTTTCTTT.

This chain uses TRBV12-3 or TRBV12-4 with TRBJ2-3; 8 nucleotides agree with TRBD2. This CDR3 spans 15 amino acids. V shed 1 base, J shed 6 bases, and the junction held 6 bases outside the gene matches. CDR3 DNA sequence: TGTGCCAGCAGTTTAGTAACAGCGGGGGATGATACGCAGTATTTT. This codes for CASSLVTAGDDTQYF.

This sequence joins TRBV2 and TRBJ2-7, with D perhaps matching TRBD2 (6 bases). Between the trimmed V and J ends, which lost 8 bases and 3 bases, there was a span of 8 bases. CDR3 length: 11 amino acids. CDR1 is SNHLY and CDR2 is FYNNEI in the germline V gene. DNA of the CDR3: TGTGCCAGCCTGGGGGGCTACGAGCAGTACGTC. It translates to CASLGGYEQYV.

The chain is built from TRBV24-1 and TRBJ2-3; D uncertain. This CDR3 has 14 amino acids. Germline V lookup: CDR1 KGHDR, CDR2 SFDVKD. V lost 2 bases and J 4 bases, leaving 9 bases between the germline ends. CDR3 nucleotide sequence: TGTGCCACCAGTGATTGGCCTTGGGCAGATACGCAGTATTTT. Amino acid sequence: CATSDWPWADTQYF.

This clonotype was found once. The rearrangement joins TRBV5-1 to TRBJ1-1; D gene unclear. Deletions cut 0 bases from V and 11 bases from J, with 14 bases between. This CDR3 comprises 13 residues. Germline values: CDR1 SGHRS, CDR2 YFSETQ. CDR3 loop: CASSLATQAGAFF. CDR3 DNA sequence: TGCGCCAGCAGCTTGGCTACCCAAGCGGGGGCTTTCTTT.

The chain carries TRBV5-5 and TRBJ2-7, with a possible D match to TRBD1 (5 bases). Germline V lookup: CDR1 SGHKS, CDR2 YYEKEE (reference sequence). CDR3 size: 15 residues. Between the trimmed V and J ends, which lost 1 base and 4 bases, there was a span of 15 bases. The chain's CDR3 is CASSLWGQGGYEQYF. Written as DNA, the CDR3 is TGTGCCAGCAGCTTGTGGGGTCAGGGCGGTTACGAGCAGTACTTC.

There are a few counts of this clonotype. V gene TRBV11-2 combines with J gene TRBJ1-2, with 8 nucleotides matching TRBD1. The germline gives CDR1 SGHAT, CDR2 FQNNGV. CDR3 length: 15 amino acids. V gave up 3 bases and J gave up 4 bases; unmatched junction bases: 7. The CDR3 coding sequence is TGTGCCAGCAGCTTTCAAGGACAGGGAACCTATGGCTACACCTTC. Encoded protein: CASSFQGQGTYGYTF.